Included here is one T cell receptor (beta chain) sequence, with context. Its antigen target is currently unknown. No per-base quality is available; no much larger clone lies one base away. Participants in the prospective study were aged roughly 18 to 89 years, lived in some 24 United States geographic areas, and enrolled through a virtual design. In the prospective study, participants were assigned to cohorts based on the clinical history participants reported in a screening survey and a study questionnaire. Recovered participants in ImmuneRACE Cohort 3 were defined by two consecutive negative NP/OP PCR tests, clearance by a healthcare professional, or resolution of symptoms. In the prospective study, whole blood, serum and a nasopharyngeal or oropharyngeal swab were collected from each participant by mobile phlebotomists. Prospective study participants could optionally give additional blood draws and questionnaires over a 2-month period. Before DNA extraction, blood samples from the prospective study were shipped at room temperature or frozen.

There are 12 amino acids in the CDR3, from cysteine to phenylalanine inclusive. Only the CDR3 DNA is retained, 36 bases long and in frame from the first base. Based on the germline V gene, the CDR1 and CDR2 sequences are SGHTA and FQGNSA. The junction carries 6 bases between V and J, which are trimmed by 2 bases and 7 bases respectively. The sample belongs to a study of blood T cell repertoires in COVID-19 (dated by TCRdb to 2019 to 2021). Regarding the study in general: Collaborator samples came from the United States, Italy and Spain and covered acute and convalescent phases of COVID-19. A freely available public database, intended as a resource for researchers studying the immune response to SARS-CoV-2, is where the repertoires were released. Deeply sampled blood TCRbeta repertoires from subjects exposed to, actively infected with, or recovered from COVID-19 were included in the dataset. The sample metadata nearly always contained a de-identified subject ID, COVID-19 status, age in years and sex. HLA class I and class II types, where available, came from metadata supplied by the sample provider rather than from assay-based typing. The material from the prospective study consisted of cDNA or gDNA derived from T cells, B-cell-depleted T cells, or PBMCs. Samples came from the ongoing ImmuneRACE study (first 160 participants) plus 1,254 subjects from 6 global collaborators.

Overall study results and their limits: How much clinical and demographic metadata was included differed by source and by participant, and the metadata was provided uncurated.

The immunoSEQ Assay, a bias-controlled multiplex PCR, was used to amplify TCRbeta CDR3 regions from genomic DNA. In the paper's pipeline: The number of nucleated cells in each sample was estimated from the amplification of reference gene primers within the assay. Sequence reads were collapsed and filtered to measure the absolute abundance of every unique TCRbeta CDR3 rearrangement. For each sample, productive Simpson clonality was calculated as the square root of Simpson's diversity index over productive rearrangements. This immuneACCESS table, as held by TCRdb, lists in-frame sequences with V and J called but not all clones. Of the missing ones, under half trace to an unresolved V gene in checked studies; the others have no known cause. V and J calls and clone size are given by that table; D and trimming were obtained from the DNA. The sample table shows over 150,000 clones, and under 90% are seen once. Of the sample, more than 5.5% falls within the top ten clones.

Material: PBMCs or T cells enriched from blood (not recorded which). The rearrangement joined TRBV7-2 to TRBJ1-5, with the D gene too uncertain to name. This clonotype originated in a man in his forties or fifties who had recovered from COVID-19. The CDR3 has the sequence CASSLMSQPQHF. The sequenced DNA: TGTGCCAGCAGCTTAATGAGCCAGCCCCAGCATTTT.